The rows below give T cell receptor beta chains drawn from one sample of a study of T-cell memory formation after mild COVID-19. TCRdb independently ran MiXCR on the 5' RACE reads; one entry per CDR3 protein. In the table there are around 370,000 distinct CDR3 sequences, over 20% of which are singletons. The specimen was PBMCs or a T cell subset sorted from them (not recorded which). These receptors were collected from an adult woman who had mild COVID-19 (a few samples of this study predate the infection). Cell type and time point are not known. The CDR3 runs from the conserved cysteine through the conserved F or W. The D gene is left open where the match is weak. Size is omitted from some rows. Given values are once, few, many or a class for expanded clones.

d_gene	j_gene	abundance	v_gene	CDR3aa	CDR3nt
-	TRBJ2-1	-	TRBV21-1	CASSKALRLAEHSEQFF	TGTGCCAGCAGCAAAGCGCTCCGGCTAGCGGAACATTCCGAGCAGTTCTTC
-	TRBJ1-1	few	TRBV12-3/TRBV12-4	CASRLMGAFTEAFF	TGTGCCAGCCGGCTAATGGGGGCGTTCACTGAAGCTTTCTTT
-	TRBJ1-4	many	TRBV9	CASSVAGGNGEKLFF	TGTGCCAGCAGCGTAGCGGGAGGGAACGGAGAAAAACTGTTTTTT
TRBD2	TRBJ2-3	few	TRBV7-3	CASSRGLAGVSDTQYF	TGTGCCAGCAGCCGAGGACTAGCGGGAGTGTCAGATACGCAGTATTTT
TRBD1	TRBJ1-1	few	TRBV12-3/TRBV12-4	CASITRPGQGQEAFF	TGTGCCAGCATCACGCGGCCTGGACAGGGGCAAGAAGCTTTCTTT
TRBD2	TRBJ2-1	many	TRBV29-1	CSVWTSGNEQFF	TGCAGCGTGTGGACTAGCGGCAATGAGCAGTTCTTC
TRBD1	TRBJ2-7	-	TRBV3-1	CASSKPGQGDYEQYF	TGTGCCAGCAGCAAACCGGGACAGGGTGACTACGAGCAGTACTTC
TRBD2	TRBJ2-4	-	TRBV5-1	CASSRGGLGNIQYF	TGCGCCAGCTCACGGGGGGGGCTCGGAAACATTCAGTACTTC
TRBD2	TRBJ2-3	-	TRBV15	CATTGRAGLLTDTQYF	TGTGCCACCACTGGACGAGCGGGGCTTCTCACAGATACGCAGTATTTT
-	TRBJ2-1	many	TRBV11-1	CASSPYVTNEQFF	TGTGCCAGCAGCCCCTATGTAACCAATGAGCAGTTCTTC
-	TRBJ1-2	-	TRBV9	CASSVATASSYGYTF	TGTGCCAGCAGCGTAGCTACGGCCTCCTCCTATGGCTACACCTTC
TRBD2	TRBJ2-2	few	TRBV10-3	CATAFAPGLAGGRGGELFF	TGTGCCACTGCGTTTGCCCCGGGACTAGCGGGGGGGCGAGGCGGGGAGCTGTTTTTT
TRBD1	TRBJ2-7	-	TRBV6-6	CASSPPGQGRYEQYF	TGTGCCAGCAGTCCTCCGGGACAGGGGCGGTACGAGCAGTACTTC
-	TRBJ2-5	once	TRBV24-1	CATSGGGRGIHF	TGTGCCACCAGTGGCGGGGGCCGGGGCATACACTTC
-	TRBJ2-7	-	TRBV4-1	CASSQERYSYEQYF	TGCGCCAGCAGCCAAGAGAGGTACTCCTACGAGCAGTACTTC
-	TRBJ2-2	-	TRBV2	CASSDAGWNTGELFF	TGTGCCAGCAGTGACGCAGGGTGGAACACCGGGGAGCTGTTTTTT
-	TRBJ1-5	-	TRBV7-8	CASSPIEQQPQHF	TGTGCCAGCAGCCCCATTGAGCAACAGCCCCAGCATTTT
-	TRBJ1-2	-	TRBV18	CASSLTEFNGYTF	TGTGCCAGCTCACTCACAGAGTTTAATGGCTACACCTTC
TRBD1	TRBJ1-1	few	TRBV6-1	CASSTYRGSEAFF	TGTGCCAGCAGTACCTACAGGGGGTCTGAAGCTTTCTTT
TRBD1	TRBJ2-2	-	TRBV5-5	CASSLGTGFGELFF	TGTGCCAGCAGCTTGGGGACAGGGTTTGGGGAGCTGTTTTTT
-	TRBJ1-2	few	TRBV7-9	CASSLDLSTYGYTF	TGTGCCAGCAGCTTAGATCTTTCCACCTATGGCTACACCTTC
TRBD1	TRBJ1-1	few	TRBV2	CASTGTGRNTEAFF	TGTGCCAGCACCGGGACAGGGCGGAACACTGAAGCTTTCTTT
-	TRBJ2-5	-	TRBV12-3/TRBV12-4	CASSTQGWGQETQYF	TGTGCCAGCAGTACCCAGGGGTGGGGTCAAGAGACCCAGTACTTC
-	TRBJ1-5	-	TRBV27	CASRRSHNQPQHF	TGTGCCAGCAGGCGGTCACACAATCAGCCCCAGCATTTT
-	TRBJ2-7	-	TRBV9	CASSPTGITTYEQYF	TGTGCCAGCAGCCCAACCGGGATCACAACCTACGAGCAGTACTTC
-	TRBJ2-3	few	TRBV21-1	CASPSWDTQYF	TGTGCCAGCCCCAGTTGGGATACGCAGTATTTT
-	TRBJ2-5	many	TRBV5-1	CASSPPRAGFSQETQYF	TGCGCCAGCAGCCCCCCCCGCGCGGGGTTTAGCCAAGAGACCCAGTACTTC
TRBD1	TRBJ2-7	-	TRBV12-3/TRBV12-4	CASSFGTGGEQYF	TGTGCCAGCAGTTTCGGGACAGGGGGCGAGCAGTACTTC
-	TRBJ2-1	few	TRBV9	CASSGREWGNEQFF	TGTGCCAGCAGTGGACGGGAGTGGGGCAATGAGCAGTTCTTC
-	TRBJ1-1	-	TRBV5-6	CASSLFTTEAFF	TGTGCCAGCAGCTTGTTTACCACTGAAGCTTTCTTT
-	TRBJ2-3	-	TRBV7-6	CASSLGSGLGTDTQYF	TGTGCCAGCAGCTTAGGTTCGGGCCTTGGCACAGATACGCAGTATTTT
-	TRBJ1-1	-	TRBV7-6	CASSFGRMTEAFF	TGTGCCAGCAGCTTTGGTCGAATGACTGAAGCTTTCTTT
-	TRBJ2-7	many	TRBV7-8	CASSLGPYYEQYF	TGTGCCAGCAGCTTAGGGCCCTACTACGAGCAGTACTTC
-	TRBJ2-3	-	TRBV2	CASMVGSLSDTQYF	TGTGCCAGCATGGTCGGCTCCTTGTCAGATACGCAGTATTTT
-	TRBJ2-7	-	TRBV24-1	CATSDPRYSYEQYF	TGTGCCACCAGTGATCCACGGTATTCCTACGAGCAGTACTTC
-	TRBJ2-2	few	TRBV7-2	CASSLAGAGPAGELFF	TGTGCCAGCAGCTTAGCGGGGGCGGGTCCTGCCGGGGAGCTGTTTTTT
-	TRBJ2-1	-	TRBV9	CASSVESGSYNEQFF	TGTGCCAGCAGCGTAGAAAGCGGCTCCTACAATGAGCAGTTCTTC
-	TRBJ1-1	many	TRBV5-1	CASSLGQPNTEAFF	TGCGCCAGCAGCCTCGGACAGCCGAACACTGAAGCTTTCTTT
-	TRBJ2-1	few	TRBV12-3/TRBV12-4	CASSPVFQGYNEQFF	TGTGCCAGCAGCCCGGTATTTCAAGGGTACAATGAGCAGTTCTTC
-	TRBJ2-3	many	TRBV4-2	CASSQDRAYARQYF	TGTGCCAGCAGCCAAGATAGAGCTTACGCCCGGCAGTATTTT
-	TRBJ2-3	-	TRBV6-5	CASSYSRATDTQYF	TGTGCCAGCAGTTACTCAAGGGCCACAGATACGCAGTATTTT
-	TRBJ2-6	once	TRBV6-5	CASRPGGALLGANVLTF	TGTGCCAGCAGACCAGGGGGGGCTCTCTTGGGGGCCAACGTCCTGACTTTC
-	TRBJ1-3	-	TRBV14	CASSHFDTIYF	TGTGCCAGCAGCCATTTTGACACCATATATTTT
TRBD1	TRBJ1-1	-	TRBV5-1	CASSVDRGEAFF	TGCGCCAGCAGCGTTGACAGGGGTGAAGCTTTCTTT
-	TRBJ1-2	few	TRBV10-2	CASSEMRVGYGYTF	TGCGCCAGCAGTGAGATGAGGGTGGGGTATGGCTACACCTTC
-	TRBJ2-1	-	TRBV29-1	CSAVAVLGNEQFF	TGCAGCGCCGTAGCGGTTTTGGGTAATGAGCAGTTCTTC
-	TRBJ2-7	-	TRBV24-1	CATSHLLAGPSYEQYF	TGTGCCACCAGTCACCTTTTAGCTGGGCCCTCCTACGAGCAGTACTTC
-	TRBJ1-6	few	TRBV20-1	CSASYGALDSPLHF	TGCAGTGCTAGTTACGGGGCTCTTGATTCACCCCTCCACTTT
TRBD2	TRBJ2-3	few	TRBV4-3	CASSPLIAGGGTDTQYF	TGCGCCAGCAGCCCTCTTATAGCGGGAGGGGGCACAGATACGCAGTATTTT
TRBD1	TRBJ2-3	few	TRBV5-1	CASSPGTGEGDTQYF	TGCGCCAGCAGCCCTGGGACAGGTGAAGGCGATACGCAGTATTTT
-	TRBJ2-3	-	TRBV5-1	CASSLTGTNTDTQYF	TGCGCCAGCAGCTTGACAGGCACTAACACAGATACGCAGTATTTT
-	TRBJ2-3	-	TRBV4-1	CASSQDPQVGGRADTQYF	TGCGCCAGCAGCCAAGATCCCCAAGTGGGGGGCAGGGCAGATACGCAGTATTTT
-	TRBJ2-5	-	TRBV6-5	CASKKETQYF	TGTGCCAGCAAGAAGGAGACCCAGTACTTC
TRBD1	TRBJ2-1	few	TRBV7-2	CASSPGTGGYEQFF	TGTGCCAGCAGCCCAGGGACAGGAGGCTATGAGCAGTTCTTC
TRBD1	TRBJ2-7	few	TRBV10-3	CATLKESGQVTYEQYF	TGTGCCACCCTGAAAGAGTCGGGACAGGTAACCTACGAGCAGTACTTC
-	TRBJ2-1	-	TRBV12-3/TRBV12-4	CASSPGEQFF	TGTGCCAGCAGTCCCGGTGAGCAGTTCTTC
-	TRBJ2-5	-	TRBV27	CASSLSRDFAGETQYF	TGTGCCAGCAGTTTATCCCGGGACTTTGCAGGGGAGACCCAGTACTTC
-	TRBJ2-3	few	TRBV4-2	CASSQDPSWGDTQYF	TGTGCCAGCAGCCAAGATCCCAGTTGGGGAGATACGCAGTATTTT
-	TRBJ1-4	-	TRBV6-6	CASRLLGIGEEKLFF	TGTGCCAGCAGATTACTCGGGATAGGGGAGGAAAAACTGTTTTTT
-	TRBJ2-1	-	TRBV6-2/TRBV6-3	CASSYPPGGPAYNEQFF	TGTGCCAGCAGTTACCCGCCGGGGGGCCCAGCCTACAATGAGCAGTTCTTC